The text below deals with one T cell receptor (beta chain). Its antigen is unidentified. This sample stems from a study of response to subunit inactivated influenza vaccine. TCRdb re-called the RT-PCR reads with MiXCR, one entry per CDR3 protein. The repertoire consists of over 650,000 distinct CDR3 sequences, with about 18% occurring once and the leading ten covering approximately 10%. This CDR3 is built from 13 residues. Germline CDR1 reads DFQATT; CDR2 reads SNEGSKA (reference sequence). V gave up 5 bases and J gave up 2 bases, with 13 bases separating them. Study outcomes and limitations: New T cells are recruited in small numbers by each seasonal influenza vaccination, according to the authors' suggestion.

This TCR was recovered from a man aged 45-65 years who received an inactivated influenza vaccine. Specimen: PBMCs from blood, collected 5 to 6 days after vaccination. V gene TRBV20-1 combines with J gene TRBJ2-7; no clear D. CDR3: CSADPTSTYEQYF. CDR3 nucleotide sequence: TGCAGTGCTGACCCGACAAGCACCTACGAGCAGTACTTC.